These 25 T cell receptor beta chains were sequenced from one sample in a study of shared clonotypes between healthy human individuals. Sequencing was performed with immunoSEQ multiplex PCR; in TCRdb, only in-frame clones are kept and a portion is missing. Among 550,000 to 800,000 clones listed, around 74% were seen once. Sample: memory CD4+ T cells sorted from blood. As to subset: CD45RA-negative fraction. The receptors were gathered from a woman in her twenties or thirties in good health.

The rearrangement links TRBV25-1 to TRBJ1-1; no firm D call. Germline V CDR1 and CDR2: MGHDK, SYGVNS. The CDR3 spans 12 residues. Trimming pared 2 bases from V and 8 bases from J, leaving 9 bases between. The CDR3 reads CASSEPPGEAFF. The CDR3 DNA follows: TGTGCCAGCAGTGAACCCCCGGGGGAAGCTTTCTTT.

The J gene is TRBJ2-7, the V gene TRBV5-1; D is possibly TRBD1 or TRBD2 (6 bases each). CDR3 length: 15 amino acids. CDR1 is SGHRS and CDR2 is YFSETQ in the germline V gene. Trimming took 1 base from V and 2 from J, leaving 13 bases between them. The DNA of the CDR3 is TGCGCCAGCAGCTTGTCGACGAGGGGGGCCTACGAGCAGTACTTC. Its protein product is CASSLSTRGAYEQYF.

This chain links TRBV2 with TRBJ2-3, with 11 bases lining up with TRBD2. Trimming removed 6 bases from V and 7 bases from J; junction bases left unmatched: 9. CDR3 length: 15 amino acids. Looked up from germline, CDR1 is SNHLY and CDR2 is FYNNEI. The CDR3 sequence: CASRLIAGGGYTQYF. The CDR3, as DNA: TGTGCCAGCAGACTCATAGCGGGAGGGGGGTATACGCAGTATTTT.

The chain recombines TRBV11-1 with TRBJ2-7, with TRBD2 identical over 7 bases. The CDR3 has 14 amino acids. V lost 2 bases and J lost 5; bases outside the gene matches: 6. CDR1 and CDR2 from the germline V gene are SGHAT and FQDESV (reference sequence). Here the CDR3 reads CASSLRLAGNEQYF. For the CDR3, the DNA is TGTGCCAGCAGCTTACGACTAGCTGGCAACGAGCAGTACTTC.

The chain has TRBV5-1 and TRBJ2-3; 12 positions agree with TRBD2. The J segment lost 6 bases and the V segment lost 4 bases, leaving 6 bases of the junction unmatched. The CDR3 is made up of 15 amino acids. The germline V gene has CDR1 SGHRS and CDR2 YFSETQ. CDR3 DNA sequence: TGCGCCAGCAGCCTTTCAGGACTAGCGGGGGATACGCAGTATTTT. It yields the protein CASSLSGLAGDTQYF.

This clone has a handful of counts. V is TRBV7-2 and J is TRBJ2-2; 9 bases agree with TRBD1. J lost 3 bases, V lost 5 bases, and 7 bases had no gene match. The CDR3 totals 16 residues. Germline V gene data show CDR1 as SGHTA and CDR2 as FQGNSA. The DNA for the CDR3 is TGTGCCAGCAGCGACTACAGGGGGCCGGACACCGGGGAGCTGTTTTTT. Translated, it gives CASSDYRGPDTGELFF.

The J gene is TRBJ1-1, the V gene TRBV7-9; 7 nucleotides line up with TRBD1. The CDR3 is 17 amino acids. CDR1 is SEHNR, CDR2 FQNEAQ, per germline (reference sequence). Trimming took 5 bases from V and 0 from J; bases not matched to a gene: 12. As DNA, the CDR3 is TGTGCCAGCAGCCCTAATATGCGACAGGGACTGAACACTGAAGCTTTCTTT. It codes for CASSPNMRQGLNTEAFF.

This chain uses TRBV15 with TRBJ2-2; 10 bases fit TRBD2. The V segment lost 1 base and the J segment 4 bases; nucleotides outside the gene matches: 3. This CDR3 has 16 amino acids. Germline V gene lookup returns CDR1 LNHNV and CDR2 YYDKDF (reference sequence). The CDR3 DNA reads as TGTGCCACCAGCAGAGGTTCTAGCGGGAGCACCGGGGAGCTGTTTTTT. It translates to CATSRGSSGSTGELFF.

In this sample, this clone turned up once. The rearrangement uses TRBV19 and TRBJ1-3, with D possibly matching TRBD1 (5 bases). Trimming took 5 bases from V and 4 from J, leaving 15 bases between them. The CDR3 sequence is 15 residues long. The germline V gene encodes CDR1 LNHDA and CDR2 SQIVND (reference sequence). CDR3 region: CASSGAAYIGNTIYF. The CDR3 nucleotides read TGTGCCAGTAGTGGGGCGGCATACATCGGAAACACCATATATTTT.

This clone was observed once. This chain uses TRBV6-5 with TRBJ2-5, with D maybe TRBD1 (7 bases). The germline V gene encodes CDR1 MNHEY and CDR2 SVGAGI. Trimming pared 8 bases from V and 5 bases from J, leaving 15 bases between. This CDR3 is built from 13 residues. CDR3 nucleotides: TGTGCCAGCCTCCAGGGGGACTTTGAGACCCAGTACTTC. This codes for CASLQGDFETQYF.

CDR3 amino acids: CASSLGTGGSYGYTF. CDR3 in DNA: TGTGCCAGCAGCTTAGGGACAGGGGGTTCCTATGGCTACACCTTC. V is TRBV7-6 and J is TRBJ1-2, with 10 bases that match TRBD1. The junction had 3 bases not matched to a gene; V was cut back by 1 base and J by 4 bases. The CDR3 consists of 15 residues. The germline gives CDR1 SGHVS, CDR2 FNYEAQ.

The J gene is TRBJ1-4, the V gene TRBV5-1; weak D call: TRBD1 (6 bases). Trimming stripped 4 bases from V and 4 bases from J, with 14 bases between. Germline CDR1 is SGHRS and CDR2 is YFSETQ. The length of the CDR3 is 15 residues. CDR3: CASSKGTRGNEKLFF. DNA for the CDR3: TGCGCCAGCAGCAAAGGAACCAGGGGTAATGAAAAACTGTTTTTT.

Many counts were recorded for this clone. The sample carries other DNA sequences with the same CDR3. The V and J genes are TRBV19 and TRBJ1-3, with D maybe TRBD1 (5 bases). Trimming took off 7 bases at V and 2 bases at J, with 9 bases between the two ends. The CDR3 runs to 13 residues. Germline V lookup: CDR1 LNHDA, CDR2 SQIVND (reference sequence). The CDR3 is CASTTGAGNTIYF. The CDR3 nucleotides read TGTGCCAGTACTACGGGGGCTGGAAACACCATATATTTT.

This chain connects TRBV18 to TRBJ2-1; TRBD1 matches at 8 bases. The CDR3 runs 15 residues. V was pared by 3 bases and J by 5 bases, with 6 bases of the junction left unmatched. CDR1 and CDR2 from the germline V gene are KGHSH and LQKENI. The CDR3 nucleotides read TGTGCCAGCTCACCCGGGACAGGACCCAACAATGAGCAGTTCTTC. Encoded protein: CASSPGTGPNNEQFF.

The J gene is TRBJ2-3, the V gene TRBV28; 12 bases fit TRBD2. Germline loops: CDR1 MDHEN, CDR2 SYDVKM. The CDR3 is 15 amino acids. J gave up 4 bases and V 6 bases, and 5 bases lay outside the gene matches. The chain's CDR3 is CASSPTSGSADTQYF. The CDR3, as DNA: TGTGCCAGCAGCCCGACTAGCGGGAGCGCAGATACGCAGTATTTT.

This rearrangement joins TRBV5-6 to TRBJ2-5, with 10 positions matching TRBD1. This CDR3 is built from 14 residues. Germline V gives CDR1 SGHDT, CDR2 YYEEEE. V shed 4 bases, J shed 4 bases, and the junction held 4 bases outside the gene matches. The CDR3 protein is CASSATGGLETQYF. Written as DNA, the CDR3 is TGTGCCAGCAGCGCGACAGGGGGCCTAGAGACCCAGTACTTC.

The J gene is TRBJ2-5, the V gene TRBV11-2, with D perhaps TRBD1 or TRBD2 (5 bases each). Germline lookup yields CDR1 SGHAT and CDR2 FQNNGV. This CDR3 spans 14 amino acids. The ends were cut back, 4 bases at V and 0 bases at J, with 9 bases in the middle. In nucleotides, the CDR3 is TGTGCCAGCAGCTCCGGGGCAAACCAAGAGACCCAGTACTTC. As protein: CASSSGANQETQYF.

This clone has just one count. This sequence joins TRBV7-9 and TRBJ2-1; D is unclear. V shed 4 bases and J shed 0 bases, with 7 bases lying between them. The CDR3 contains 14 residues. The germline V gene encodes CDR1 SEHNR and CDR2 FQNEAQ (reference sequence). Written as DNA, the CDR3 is TGTGCCAGCAGCTCTGACAACTCCTACAATGAGCAGTTCTTC. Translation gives CASSSDNSYNEQFF.

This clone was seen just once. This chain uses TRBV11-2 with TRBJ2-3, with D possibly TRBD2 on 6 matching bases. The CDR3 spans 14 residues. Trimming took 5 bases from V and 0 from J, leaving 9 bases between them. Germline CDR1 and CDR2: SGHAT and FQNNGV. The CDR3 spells CASSGGTSTDTQYF. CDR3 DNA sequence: TGTGCCAGCAGCGGCGGGACTAGCACAGATACGCAGTATTTT.

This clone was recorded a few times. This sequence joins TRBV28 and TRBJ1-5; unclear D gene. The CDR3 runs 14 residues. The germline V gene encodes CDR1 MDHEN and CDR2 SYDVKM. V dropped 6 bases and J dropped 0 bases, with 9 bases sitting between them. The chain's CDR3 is CASRSGNSNQPQHF. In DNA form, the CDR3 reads TGTGCCAGCAGATCTGGCAATAGCAATCAGCCCCAGCATTTT.

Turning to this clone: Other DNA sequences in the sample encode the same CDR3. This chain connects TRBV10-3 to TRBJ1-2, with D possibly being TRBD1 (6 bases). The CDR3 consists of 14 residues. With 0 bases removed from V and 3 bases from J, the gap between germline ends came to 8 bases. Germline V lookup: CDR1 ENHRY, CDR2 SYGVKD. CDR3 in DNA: TGTGCCATCAGTGAGTCTCCAGGGGACTATGGCTACACCTTC. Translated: CAISESPGDYGYTF.

CDR3 region: CASSDPGQGNYGYTF. The CDR3 bases are TGTGCCAGCAGCGATCCGGGACAGGGGAACTATGGCTACACCTTC. The gene calls are TRBV7-8 and TRBJ1-2, with TRBD1 matching 10 bases. The ends lost 5 bases at V and 2 bases at J; junction bases unmatched: 5. CDR1 SGHVS and CDR2 FQNEAQ come from the germline V gene. CDR3 length: 15 residues.

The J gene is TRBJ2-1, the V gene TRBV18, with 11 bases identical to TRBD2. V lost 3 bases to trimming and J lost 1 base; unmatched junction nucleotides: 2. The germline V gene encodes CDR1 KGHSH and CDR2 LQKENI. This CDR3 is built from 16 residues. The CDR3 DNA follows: TGTGCCAGCTCACCCAGACTAGCGGGGTCCTACAATGAGCAGTTCTTC. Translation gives CASSPRLAGSYNEQFF. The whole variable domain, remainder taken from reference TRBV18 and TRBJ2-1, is NAGVMQNPRHLVRRRGQEARLRCSPMKGHSHVYWYRQLPEEGLKFMVYLQKENIIDESGMPKERFSAEFPKEGPSILRIQQVVRGDSAAYFCASSPRLAGSYNEQFFGPGTRLTVL.

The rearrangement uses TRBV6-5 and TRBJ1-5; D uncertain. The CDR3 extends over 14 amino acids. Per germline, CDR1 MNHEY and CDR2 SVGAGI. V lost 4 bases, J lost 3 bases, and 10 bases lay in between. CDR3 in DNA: TGTGCCAGCAGTTCCCCGGGAACCAATCAGCCCCAGCATTTT. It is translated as CASSSPGTNQPQHF.

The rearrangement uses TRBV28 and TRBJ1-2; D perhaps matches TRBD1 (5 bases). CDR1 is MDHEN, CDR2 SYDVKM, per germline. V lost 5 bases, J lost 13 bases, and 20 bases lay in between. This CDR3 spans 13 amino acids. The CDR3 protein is CASSRYLTPGGTF. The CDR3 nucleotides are TGTGCCAGCAGTCGTTACCTGACTCCGGGGGGCACCTTC.